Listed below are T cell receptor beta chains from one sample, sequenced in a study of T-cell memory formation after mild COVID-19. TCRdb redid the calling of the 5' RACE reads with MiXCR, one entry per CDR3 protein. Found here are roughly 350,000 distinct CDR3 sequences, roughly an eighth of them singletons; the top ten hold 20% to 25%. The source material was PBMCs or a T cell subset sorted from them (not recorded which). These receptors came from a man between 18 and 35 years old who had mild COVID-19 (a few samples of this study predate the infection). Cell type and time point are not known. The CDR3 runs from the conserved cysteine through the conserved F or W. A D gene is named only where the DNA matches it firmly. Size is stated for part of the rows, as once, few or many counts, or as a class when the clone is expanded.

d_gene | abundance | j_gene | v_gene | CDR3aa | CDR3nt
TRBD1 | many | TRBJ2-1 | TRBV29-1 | CSVEEPLDRATYNEQFF | TGCAGCGTTGAAGAACCCCTGGACAGGGCGACCTACAATGAGCAGTTCTTC
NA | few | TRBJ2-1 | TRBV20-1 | CSASDWTGAREQFF | TGCAGTGCTAGTGATTGGACTGGGGCCCGGGAGCAGTTCTTC
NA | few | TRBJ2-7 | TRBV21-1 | CASSKPREGPRWHF | TGTGCCAGCAGCAAGCCCCGCGAGGGGCCTAGATGGCACTTC
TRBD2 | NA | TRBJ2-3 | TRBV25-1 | CASSEEGGSGVTDTQYF | TGTGCCAGCAGTGAAGAAGGCGGGAGCGGGGTCACAGATACGCAGTATTTT
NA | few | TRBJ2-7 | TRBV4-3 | CASSQETQGEQYF | TGCGCCAGCAGCCAAGAAACGCAGGGCGAGCAGTACTTC
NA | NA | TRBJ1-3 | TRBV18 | CASSPSPGMAGNTIYF | TGTGCCAGCTCACCATCTCCGGGGATGGCTGGAAACACCATATATTTT
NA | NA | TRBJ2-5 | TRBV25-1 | CASSLGRLMETQYF | TGTGCCAGCAGTCTAGGACGGTTAATGGAGACCCAGTACTTC
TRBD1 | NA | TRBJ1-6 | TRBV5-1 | CASSQGRRGRYNSPLHF | TGCGCCAGCAGCCAAGGACGCAGGGGGCGTTATAATTCACCCCTCCACTTT
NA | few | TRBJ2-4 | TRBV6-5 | CASSYSDGNIQYF | TGTGCCAGCAGTTACTCGGACGGAAACATTCAGTACTTC
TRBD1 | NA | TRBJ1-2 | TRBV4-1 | CASSQPTGTERLYGYTF | TGCGCCAGCAGCCAACCCACCGGGACAGAAAGACTCTATGGCTACACCTTC
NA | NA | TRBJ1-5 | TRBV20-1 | CSAPPRAGRNQPQHF | TGCAGTGCTCCCCCCCGGGCGGGTCGCAATCAGCCCCAGCATTTT
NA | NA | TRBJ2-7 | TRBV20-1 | CSARDLSSYEQYF | TGCAGTGCTAGAGATCTGAGCTCCTACGAGCAGTACTTC
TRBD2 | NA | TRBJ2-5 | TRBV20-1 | CSATSGGAWETQYF | TGCAGTGCGACTAGCGGGGGGGCGTGGGAGACCCAGTACTTC
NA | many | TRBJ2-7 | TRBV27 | CASSLIRGAHEQYF | TGTGCCAGCAGTTTAATCAGGGGAGCTCATGAGCAGTACTTC
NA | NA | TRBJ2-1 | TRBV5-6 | CASSGTRDEQFF | TGTGCCAGCAGCGGAACGAGGGATGAGCAGTTCTTC
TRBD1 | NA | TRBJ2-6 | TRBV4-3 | CASTYIGQGGSYSGANVLTF | TGCGCCAGTACCTACATTGGACAGGGAGGCTCGTACTCTGGGGCCAACGTCCTGACTTTC
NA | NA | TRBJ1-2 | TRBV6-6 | CASSTTRLDGYTF | TGTGCCAGCAGTACGACAAGGCTCGATGGCTACACCTTC
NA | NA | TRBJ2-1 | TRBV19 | CASVQYNEQFF | TGTGCCAGTGTTCAGTACAATGAGCAGTTCTTC
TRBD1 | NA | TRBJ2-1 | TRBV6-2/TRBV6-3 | CASSYSDREHLNEQFF | TGTGCCAGCAGTTACTCGGACAGGGAGCATCTTAATGAGCAGTTCTTC
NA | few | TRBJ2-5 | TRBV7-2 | CASSLVGAGTQYF | TGTGCCAGCAGCTTAGTTGGGGCCGGGACCCAGTACTTC
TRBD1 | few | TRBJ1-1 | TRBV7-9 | CASSRQGAEAFF | TGTGCCAGCAGCCGGCAGGGGGCCGAAGCTTTCTTT
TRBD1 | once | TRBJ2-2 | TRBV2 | CASTGTGGIAGELFF | TGTGCCAGCACCGGGACAGGGGGCATCGCCGGGGAGCTGTTTTTT
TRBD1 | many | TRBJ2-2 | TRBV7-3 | CASTPGTGVAGELFF | TGTGCCAGCACCCCAGGGACAGGGGTGGCCGGGGAGCTGTTTTTT
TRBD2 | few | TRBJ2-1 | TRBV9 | CASSVGGGSYNEQFF | TGTGCCAGCAGCGTAGGCGGGGGCTCCTACAATGAGCAGTTCTTC
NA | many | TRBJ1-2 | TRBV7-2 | CASSLAGYGYTF | TGTGCCAGCAGTTTAGCCGGCTATGGCTACACCTTC
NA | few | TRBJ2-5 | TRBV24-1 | CATSDSGRGSLGETQYF | TGTGCCACCAGTGATTCGGGGAGGGGGAGCCTCGGGGAGACCCAGTACTTC
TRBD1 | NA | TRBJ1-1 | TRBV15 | CATSRLGQLNTEAFF | TGTGCCACCAGCAGACTGGGACAGTTGAACACTGAAGCTTTCTTT
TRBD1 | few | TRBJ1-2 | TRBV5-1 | CASSLDRGEYGYTF | TGCGCCAGCAGCTTGGACAGGGGAGAGTATGGCTACACCTTC
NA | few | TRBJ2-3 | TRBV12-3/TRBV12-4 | CASRDRGGADTQYF | TGTGCCAGCAGGGATAGGGGGGGGGCAGATACGCAGTATTTT
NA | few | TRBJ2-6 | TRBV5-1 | CASSLEGTSSGANVLTF | TGCGCCAGCAGCTTGGAGGGCACTAGCTCTGGGGCCAACGTCCTGACTTTC
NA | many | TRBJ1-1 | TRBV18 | CASSPNTEAFF | TGTGCCAGCTCGCCGAACACTGAAGCTTTCTTT
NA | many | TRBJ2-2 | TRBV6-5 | CASRGLFTGELFF | TGTGCCAGCAGAGGACTTTTCACCGGGGAGCTGTTTTTT
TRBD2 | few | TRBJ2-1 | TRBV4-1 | CASSQFPRLAGNEQFF | TGCGCCAGCAGCCAATTCCCGAGACTAGCGGGGAATGAGCAGTTCTTC